Below are 25 T cell receptor beta chains sequenced from a single sample in a study of T cells in women clearing cervical HPV infection. Profiled with immunoSEQ multiplex PCR; TCRdb holds only in-frame clones, not every one. The sample table sets out over 20,000 clones. Sequenced sample: blood buffy coat. All receptors derive from a woman aged 18 to 75 with a cervical HPV16 infection that either progressed to CIN3+ or cleared (not recorded which).

About this clone itself: The read ends 3 residues shy of where the CDR3 ends; the end is completed using the germline J gene. The genes are TRBV2 and TRBJ2-4, with 7 bases fitting TRBD1. The CDR3 has 13 residues. CDR1 is SNHLY and CDR2 is FYNNEI in the germline V gene. Partial CDR3 DNA: TGTGCCAGCAGGCCGGGACAGAATCAGCCT. This encodes CASRPGQNQP. The complete CDR3 reads CASRPGQNQPQYF.

With regard to this clone: The CDR3 is cut off 3 residues early in the read; its end comes from the germline J gene. The rearrangement joins TRBV7-2 to TRBJ2-2; D is perhaps TRBD1 (5 bases). The CDR3 is made up of 14 amino acids. Germline CDR1 reads SGHTA; CDR2 reads FQGNSA. The sequenced part of the CDR3 DNA is TGTGCCAGCAGCTCTCAGGGTCCGCGTGAAAAG. Residues: CASSSQGPREK. The whole CDR3 sequence reads CASSSQGPREKLFF.

Remarks on this clone: The read finishes 3 residues shy of the CDR3 end, and the germline J gene is used to complete it. The V and J genes are TRBV5-6 and TRBJ2-7; maybe TRBD1 (5 bases). The V end was cut by 4 bases, the J end by 4 bases, with 12 bases between. Germline-derived CDR1 and CDR2 are SGHDT and YYEEEE. CDR3 length equals 13 residues. The CDR3 loop reads CASSEQATYEQYF. The part of the CDR3 DNA that was read is TGTGCCAGCAGCGAACAGGCGACTTACGAG.

Details on this clone: The CDR3 goes on 3 residues after the read ends, and that part is filled in from the germline J gene. The chain is built from TRBV2 and TRBJ1-3, with D possibly being TRBD1 (6 bases). With 7 bases removed from V and 0 bases from J, the gap between germline ends came to 10 bases. The CDR3 has 14 residues. Germline assignment: CDR1 SNHLY and CDR2 FYNNEI. CDR3 sequence reads: CASTGGHSGNTIYF. The part of the CDR3 DNA that was read is TGTGCCAGCACGGGGGGACACTCTGGAAACACC.

As for this clone: The read terminates 3 residues before the CDR3 end, so the remaining end is supplied by the germline J gene. The chain joins TRBV7-2 to TRBJ2-7, with 9 positions matching TRBD2. This CDR3 contains 15 residues. Germline V gives CDR1 SGHTA, CDR2 FQGNSA. V trimming: 0 bases; J trimming: 5 bases; junction bases outside the gene matches: 5. The CDR3 DNA, read in part, is TGTGCCAGCAGCTTAGCGGGACTAGCCATCAACGAG. This translates into CASSLAGLAINE. The entire CDR3 sequence reads CASSLAGLAINEQYF.

In regard to this clone: The DNA ends 3 residues before the CDR3 does, and the rest of the CDR3 is filled in from the germline J gene. V gene TRBV7-2 combines with J gene TRBJ2-7, with D maybe TRBD1 (6 bases). The CDR3 has 14 amino acids. Germline CDR1 is SGHTA and CDR2 is FQGNSA. V was pared by 1 base and J by 2 bases, with 9 bases between. The CDR3 is CASSLGNRAYEQYF. The DNA read from the CDR3 is TGTGCCAGCAGCTTAGGAAACAGGGCCTACGAG.

The sequenced part of the CDR3 DNA is TGTGCCAGCAAAACCACGGGGGGTGAAAAA. Its translation is CASKTTGGEK. The whole CDR3 protein is CASKTTGGEKLFF. This chain uses TRBV12-3 or TRBV12-4 with TRBJ1-4; D may be TRBD1 (5 bases). The CDR3 end falls 3 residues outside the read, so it is completed with the germline J gene. The CDR3 is 13 residues long. V shed 7 bases and J shed 7 bases, with 13 bases lying between them.

In the case of this clone: Read data end 3 residues before the CDR3 end; the end is taken from the germline J gene. The chain combines TRBV7-6 with TRBJ1-2, with TRBD1 matching over 7 bases. Germline V CDR1 and CDR2: SGHVS, FNYEAQ. There are 15 residues in the CDR3. This chain's CDR3 is CASSKQGQVTDTYTF. The CDR3 bases that were read are TGTGCCAGCAGTAAACAGGGGCAGGTGACAGATACC.

Regarding this clone: Sequencing ends 3 residues short of the CDR3 end; the germline J gene provides the rest. The genes are TRBV20-1 and TRBJ1-3; 8 bases fit TRBD1. V was pared by 5 bases and J by 3 bases, with 9 bases of the junction left unmatched. The CDR3 spans 15 residues. The germline V gene encodes CDR1 DFQATT and CDR2 SNEGSKA (reference sequence). The part of the CDR3 DNA that was read is TGCAGTGCTTACCGGACAGGGATCGTTGGAAACACC. Translated, it gives CSAYRTGIVGNT. The full CDR3 sequence reads CSAYRTGIVGNTIYF.

Points on this clone: Sequencing ends 3 residues short of the CDR3 end; the germline J gene provides the rest. This chain links TRBV6-2 or TRBV6-3 with TRBJ1-6; TRBD1 matches 8 bases. After removal of 4 bases from V and 5 bases from J, the junction contained 7 bases not matched to a gene. Germline V gene sequence: CDR1 MNHEY, CDR2 SVGEGT. CDR3 length equals 16 residues. CDR3 DNA, as far as it was read: TGTGCCAGCAGTTCACCAGACAGGGGAGATAATTCACCC. It encodes CASSSPDRGDNSP. The CDR3, in full, reads CASSSPDRGDNSPLHF.

A remark on this clone: The read is 3 residues too short to cover the CDR3 end, so that end is filled in from the germline J gene. The rearrangement uses TRBV20-1 and TRBJ1-1; D remains unclear. Trimming removed 0 bases at V and 1 base at J, with 9 bases between. Germline CDR1 is DFQATT and CDR2 is SNEGSKA (reference sequence). This CDR3 comprises 14 residues. Partial CDR3 DNA: TGCAGTGCTAGAGATCCAACAGCGAACACTGAA. As protein: CSARDPTANTE. The full CDR3 protein reads CSARDPTANTEAFF.

In regard to this clone: A junction end diverges from the germline sequence, so it may reflect a read error. Read data end 3 residues before the CDR3 end; the end is taken from the germline J gene. Additional DNA sequences in this sample encode the identical CDR3. The chain links TRBV5-6 to TRBJ1-3; possible D gene TRBD1, 5 bases. The V gene's germline CDR1 is SGHDT and CDR2 YYEEEE. There are 15 residues in the CDR3. The DNA read from the CDR3 is TGTGCCAGCAGCCCAGGGCTCAGCTCTGGAAACACG. The encoded protein is CASSPGLSSGNT. In full, the CDR3 reads CASSPGLSSGNTIYF. The full variable domain, rest sourced from reference TRBV5-6 and TRBJ1-3, is DAGVTQSPTHLIKTRGQQVTLRCSPKSGHDTVSWYQQALGQGPQFIFQYYEEEERQRGNFPDRFSGHQFPNYSSELNVNALLLGDSALYLCASSPGLSSGNTIYFGEGSWLTVV.

Note on this clone: The CDR3 extends 3 residues past the end of the read, so its final part is completed from the germline J gene. The chain combines TRBV18 with TRBJ1-1; the D gene is possibly TRBD1 (5 bases). Trimming removed 0 bases at V and 1 base at J, with 15 bases between. This CDR3 is 17 amino acids long. The germline CDR1 and CDR2 sequences are KGHSH and LQKENI. CDR3: CASSPPSQGMGNTEAFF. The CDR3 bases that were read are TGTGCCAGCTCACCACCGAGTCAGGGAATGGGGAACACTGAA.

A remark on this clone: The CDR3 is cut off 3 residues early in the read; its end comes from the germline J gene. The chain combines TRBV5-1 with TRBJ1-1, with TRBD1 matching over 9 bases. V lost 4 bases and J lost 4; bases outside the gene matches: 5. This CDR3 has 14 residues. Germline assignment: CDR1 SGHRS and CDR2 YFSETQ. The sequenced CDR3 bases are TGCGCCAGCAGCGGGGACAGGGCGGGCACTGAA. Its translation: CASSGDRAGTE. In full, the CDR3 is CASSGDRAGTEAFF.

Note on this clone: The read ends 3 residues shy of where the CDR3 ends; the end is completed using the germline J gene. The chain employs TRBV11-3 and TRBJ1-1; D possibly corresponds to TRBD1 (6 bases). The germline V gene encodes CDR1 SGHNT and CDR2 YENEEA. V was clipped by 5 bases and J by 4 bases, with 14 bases between them. The CDR3 is 14 residues long. Partial CDR3 DNA: TGTGCCAGCAGCGATCAGGGGACCAGCACTGAA. Its protein product is CASSDQGTSTE. The CDR3 as a whole reads CASSDQGTSTEAFF.

In the case of this clone: The CDR3 end falls 3 residues outside the read, so it is completed with the germline J gene. V is TRBV7-9 and J is TRBJ2-1; D may be TRBD1 (6 bases). Germline V gene sequence: CDR1 SEHNR, CDR2 FQNEAQ (reference sequence). The V end lost 6 bases, the J end lost 9 bases, and 9 bases lay between the germline ends. The CDR3 totals 11 residues. The DNA read from the CDR3 is TGTGCCAGCAGAGAAGGGGGTGAG. Translated: CASREGGE. The full CDR3 is CASREGGEQFF. Full variable domain (remainder filled in from reference TRBV7-9 and TRBJ2-1): DTGVSQNPRHKITKRGQNVTFRCDPISEHNRLYWYRQTLGQGPEFLTYFQNEAQLEKSRLLSDRFSAERPKGSFSTLEIQRTEQGDSAMYLCASREGGEQFFGPGTRLTVL.

CDR3 loop: CASSIMTGYTGELFF. The sequenced part of the CDR3 DNA is TGTGCCAGCAGCATCATGACAGGGTACACCGGGGAG. The chain joins TRBV11-2 to TRBJ2-2, with 7 bases fitting TRBD1. The read halts 3 residues ahead of the CDR3 end, with the missing end drawn from the germline J gene. V dropped 5 bases and J dropped 3; count of bases not matched to a gene: 6. There are 15 residues in the CDR3. Germline CDR1 is SGHAT and CDR2 is FQNNGV.

About this clone: The sequence runs out 3 residues before the end of the CDR3; the remainder is reconstructed from the germline J gene. The chain combines TRBV30 with TRBJ2-7; maybe TRBD1 (5 bases). The germline gives CDR1 GTSNPN, CDR2 SVGIG (reference sequence). The CDR3 extends over 13 amino acids. Trimming pared 2 bases from V and 0 bases from J, leaving 8 bases between. The sequenced part of the CDR3 DNA is TGTGCCTGGAGTTACAGGAGCTCCTACGAG. Amino acid sequence: CAWSYRSSYE. The complete CDR3 reads CAWSYRSSYEQYF.

For this clone: The read comes to an end 3 residues before the CDR3 does, leaving the germline J gene to fill in the end. This chain joins TRBV7-6 and TRBJ1-3, with a weak D call TRBD1 (6 bases). The CDR3 extends over 18 amino acids. The V end lost 4 bases, the J end lost 0 bases, and 19 bases lay between the germline ends. The germline CDR1 and CDR2 sequences are SGHVS and FNYEAQ. Incomplete CDR3 DNA: TGTGCCAGCAGCTCCACCTCTGGACAGTCCTACTCTGGAAACACC. It is translated as CASSSTSGQSYSGNT. The whole CDR3 protein is CASSSTSGQSYSGNTIYF.

About this clone: The CDR3 end falls 3 residues outside the read, so it is completed with the germline J gene. The J gene is TRBJ1-4, the V gene TRBV5-4; D is possibly TRBD1 (6 bases). In germline, CDR1 is SGHNT, CDR2 YYREEE (reference sequence). The V end was cut by 5 bases, the J end by 8 bases, with 22 bases between. This CDR3 is built from 16 residues. The CDR3 DNA, read in part, is TGTGCCAGCAGTCGTGGCCCATCAGGGGACAAAGAAAAA. Translated, it gives CASSRGPSGDKEK. In full, the CDR3 reads CASSRGPSGDKEKLFF.

CDR3 DNA, as far as it was read: TGCGCCAGCAGCCGCCTGGGGCAGAGGAACACCGGGGAG. This translates into CASSRLGQRNTGE. The entire CDR3 sequence reads CASSRLGQRNTGELFF. J is TRBJ2-2 and V is TRBV4-1; maybe TRBD1 (5 bases). The CDR3 extends 3 residues past the end of the read, so its final part is completed from the germline J gene. Germline CDR1 MGHRA, CDR2 YSYEKL. The CDR3 has 16 residues. V lost 4 bases to trimming and J lost 1 base, with 13 bases between them.

As for this clone: The DNA ends 3 residues before the CDR3 does, and the rest of the CDR3 is filled in from the germline J gene. This rearrangement joins TRBV20-1 to TRBJ2-2; 10 nucleotides line up with TRBD2. The CDR3 loop spans 14 amino acids. CDR1 is DFQATT and CDR2 is SNEGSKA in the germline V gene (reference sequence). V was clipped by 2 bases and J by 3 bases; unmatched bases: 0. CDR3 DNA (partial): TGCAGTGCTAGACTAGCGGGGGACACCGGGGAG. It encodes CSARLAGDTGE. The whole CDR3 protein is CSARLAGDTGELFF.

Comment on this clone: With the read ending 3 residues before the CDR3 end, the germline J gene is used to fill in that end. V is TRBV20-1 and J is TRBJ1-2; D gene uncertain. CDR3 length: 14 amino acids. The V gene lost 0 bases and the J gene lost 1 base, with 9 bases spanning the gap. Per germline, CDR1 DFQATT and CDR2 SNEGSKA (reference sequence). The covered CDR3 bases are TGCAGTGCTAGAGATAAGGGTTTTAACTATGGC. Residues: CSARDKGFNYG. The full CDR3 sequence reads CSARDKGFNYGYTF.

Concerning this clone itself: The read terminates 3 residues ahead of where the CDR3 ends, so the germline J gene completes it. This chain uses TRBV18 with TRBJ1-1, with D perhaps TRBD1 (5 bases). The CDR3 has 14 residues. V lost 3 bases, J lost 1 base, and 9 bases lay in between. Germline values: CDR1 KGHSH, CDR2 LQKENI. CDR3 residues: CASSPLTANTEAFF. The CDR3 DNA, read in part, is TGTGCCAGCTCACCGCTGACAGCGAACACTGAA.

The CDR3 loop reads CASGLPGLAGGVGELFF. Partial CDR3 DNA: TGTGCTAGTGGTCTCCCGGGACTAGCGGGCGGAGTCGGGGAG. The J gene is TRBJ2-2, the V gene TRBV12-5, with 12 bases fitting TRBD2. Sequencing ends 3 residues short of the CDR3 end; the germline J gene provides the rest. V lost 5 bases to trimming and J lost 7 bases; unmatched junction nucleotides: 11. Germline V gene lookup returns CDR1 LGHNT and CDR2 FRNRAP. The CDR3 is 17 residues long.